This entry lists 29 T cell receptor beta chains sequenced from one sample in a study of cytomegalovirus exposure and HLA in healthy donors. The PCR was carried out with 60 Vbeta primers and 13 Jbeta primers. Data came from immunoSEQ multiplex PCR; TCRdb stores just in-frame clones and leaves some out. This table holds some 120,000 clones, about 86% found once. Sequencing was performed on PBMCs. The receptor set was obtained from a woman aged 25-40 years in good health and CMV-seronegative.

The chain carries TRBV20-1 and TRBJ1-1, with TRBD1 matching 7 bases. V was pared by 6 bases and J by 6 bases, with 4 bases of the junction left unmatched. This CDR3 has 11 residues. Germline loops: CDR1 DFQATT, CDR2 SNEGSKA (reference sequence). The CDR3 region has the DNA TGCAGTGCGACAGGGACCCCTGAAGCTTTCTTT. This translates into CSATGTPEAFF.

The V and J genes are TRBV6-4 and TRBJ2-2, with 8 bases aligning to TRBD1. The CDR3 covers 16 residues. Germline CDR1 reads MRHNA; CDR2 reads SNTAGT. V lost 3 bases and J lost 3; bases outside the gene matches: 6. This CDR3 reads CASSEDRGYDTGELFF. The CDR3 DNA follows: TGTGCCAGCAGTGAAGACAGGGGCTATGACACCGGGGAGCTGTTTTTT.

This clone was seen a few times. The rearrangement joins TRBV4-3 to TRBJ1-4; maybe TRBD1 (6 bases). Trimming pared 0 bases from V and 8 bases from J, leaving 16 bases between. This CDR3 has 16 amino acids. Germline assignment: CDR1 LGHNA and CDR2 YSLEER. CDR3 region: CASSQESGGGREKLFF. The DNA of the CDR3 is TGCGCCAGCAGCCAAGAATCGGGAGGGGGGAGGGAAAAACTGTTTTTT.

This clone was recorded once. V is TRBV21-1 and J is TRBJ2-5; TRBD2 reflects the table's D call only, with no check against the DNA. TRBV21-1 is a listed pseudogene. The CDR3 runs 13 residues. Here the CDR3 reads CASSSRPGKTQYF. The CDR3 DNA reads as TGTGCCAGCAGCAGTCGCCCCGGGAAGACCCAGTACTTC.

The genes are TRBV7-8 and TRBJ2-7; 11 nucleotides align to TRBD2. Losses at the gene ends were 2 bases for V and 4 bases for J; bases not matched to a gene: 13. CDR1 SGHVS and CDR2 FQNEAQ come from the germline V gene. The CDR3 totals 18 residues. The CDR3 DNA reads as TGTGCCAGCAGCTTACTTGCGGCTAGCGGGAGGTCCGGATACGAGCAGTACTTC. This sequence encodes CASSLLAASGRSGYEQYF.

This sequence joins TRBV7-9 and TRBJ2-5; D gene uncertain. The CDR3 has 14 residues. Trimming removed 5 bases from V and 4 bases from J, with 14 bases in between. Germline CDR1 reads SEHNR; CDR2 reads FQNEAQ (reference sequence). CDR3: CASSLGTLGETQYF. The CDR3 DNA follows: TGTGCCAGCAGCCTTGGTACTCTTGGAGAGACCCAGTACTTC.

V and J are TRBV11-2 and TRBJ2-5; TRBD2 matches at 7 bases. The DNA end favors TRBJ2-7, so the J call may be wrong. Germline values: CDR1 SGHAT, CDR2 FQNNGV. The CDR3 runs 15 residues. The CDR3: CASSLDTSESYEQYF. The DNA for the CDR3 is TGTGCCAGCAGCTTAGATACTAGCGAGTCCTACGAGCAGTACTTC.

The chain couples TRBV15 to TRBJ1-1, with D maybe TRBD1 (5 bases). The CDR3 runs 14 residues. The V end was cut by 3 bases, the J end by 1 base, with 9 bases between. Germline V lookup: CDR1 LNHNV, CDR2 YYDKDF (reference sequence). The CDR3: CATSSTQGNTEAFF. The CDR3 DNA sequence: TGTGCCACCAGCAGCACCCAGGGGAACACTGAAGCTTTCTTT.

The chain has TRBV2 and TRBJ2-1, with D maybe TRBD1 (6 bases). V lost 9 bases and J lost 3, with 15 bases in between. This CDR3 comprises 14 residues. CDR1 is SNHLY, CDR2 FYNNEI, per germline. The CDR3 region is CASSTGPLYNEQFF. Here the CDR3 DNA reads TGTGCCAGTTCCACAGGGCCCCTCTACAATGAGCAGTTCTTC.

The chain couples TRBV28 to TRBJ1-4, with TRBD1 matching 7 bases. The CDR3 is 13 residues long. V lost 8 bases and J lost 5; bases outside the gene matches: 5. From germline, CDR1 is MDHEN and CDR2 SYDVKM. The CDR3 loop reads CASSTGQNEKLFF. As DNA, the CDR3 is TGTGCCAGCTCGACGGGACAGAATGAAAAACTGTTTTTT.

A single count supports this clone. The V gene is TRBV21-1, the J gene TRBJ1-4; whether TRBD1, the table's D call, matches the DNA was not checked. TRBV21-1 is listed as a pseudogene. This CDR3 has 14 residues. The CDR3 DNA sequence: TGTGCCAGCAGCAAACAGGGGGCTAATGAAAAACTGTTTTTT. Translation: CASSKQGANEKLFF.

V and J are TRBV4-2 and TRBJ2-7, with a possible D match to TRBD1 (5 bases). V gave up 0 bases and J gave up 0 bases, with 9 bases separating them. This CDR3 contains 15 residues. Germline V lookup: CDR1 LGHNA, CDR2 YNFKEQ. In DNA, the CDR3 is TGTGCCAGCAGCCAAGAGGGGCAGGGCTCCTACGAGCAGTACTTC. Protein product: CASSQEGQGSYEQYF.

The chain is built from TRBV11-3 and TRBJ2-3; no clear D gene. Germline values: CDR1 SGHNT, CDR2 YENEEA. The CDR3 contains 14 residues. V lost 3 bases to trimming and J lost 0 bases, with 7 bases between them. CDR3 DNA sequence: TGTGCCAGCAGCTTTGCTACTAGCACAGATACGCAGTATTTT. This encodes CASSFATSTDTQYF.

This clone came up a few times. This chain links TRBV29-1 with TRBJ2-3, with D possibly TRBD1 on 6 matching bases. Trimming stripped 5 bases from V and 2 bases from J, with 8 bases between. CDR1 SQVTM and CDR2 ANQGSEA come from the germline V gene. The CDR3 runs 12 residues. The DNA of the CDR3 is TGCAGCGTTAGGACAGACACAGATACGCAGTATTTT. Translating it yields CSVRTDTDTQYF.

The rearrangement uses TRBV4-1 and TRBJ2-7; a weak D match, TRBD2 (6 bases). Germline CDR1 and CDR2: MGHRA and YSYEKL. This CDR3 is built from 16 residues. Trimming left V 0 bases short and J 3 bases short, with 15 bases between. CDR3 in amino acids: CASSQEERAGFYEQYF. CDR3 bases: TGCGCCAGCAGCCAAGAAGAGAGGGCGGGATTCTACGAGCAGTACTTC.

The genes are TRBV28 and TRBJ2-7; D is perhaps TRBD2 (5 bases). Germline CDR1 and CDR2: MDHEN and SYDVKM. The CDR3 contains 13 residues. Trimming cost V 8 bases and J 1 base, with 12 bases left between them. The DNA for the CDR3 is TGTGCCAGCTGGGGAGACGGGTCCTACGAGCAGTACTTC. Residues: CASWGDGSYEQYF.

The chain carries TRBV5-1 and TRBJ2-7, with D possibly TRBD2 on 5 matching bases. V shed 0 bases and J shed 6 bases, with 19 bases lying between them. Germline V gene lookup returns CDR1 SGHRS and CDR2 YFSETQ. This CDR3 comprises 16 residues. DNA for the CDR3: TGCGCCAGCAGCTTGGTCTCAATTGGGAGCAACGCCGAGCAGTACTTC. Translated, it gives CASSLVSIGSNAEQYF.

The chain carries TRBV28 and TRBJ1-1, with D possibly matching TRBD1 (6 bases). V was trimmed by 4 bases and J by 1 base, leaving 13 bases between them. The length of the CDR3 is 15 residues. CDR1 is MDHEN and CDR2 is SYDVKM in the germline V gene. The CDR3 is CASSYRERWNTEAFF. The CDR3 DNA sequence: TGTGCCAGCAGTTACAGGGAAAGATGGAACACTGAAGCTTTCTTT.

J is TRBJ2-7 and V is TRBV7-3; 7 nucleotides agree with TRBD1. There are 15 residues in the CDR3. The germline gives CDR1 SGHTA, CDR2 FQGTGA. Trimming removed 0 bases from V and 2 bases from J; junction bases left unmatched: 4. The CDR3 DNA is TGTGCCAGCAGCTTAACGGGCCAGGGGGCCTACGAGCAGTACTTC. Protein product: CASSLTGQGAYEQYF.

The rearrangement links TRBV30 to TRBJ2-5, with 10 bases lining up with TRBD2. The J segment lost 4 bases and the V segment lost 3 bases, leaving 8 bases of the junction unmatched. The CDR3 is 15 amino acids. The germline V gene encodes CDR1 GTSNPN and CDR2 SVGIG (reference sequence). The CDR3 sequence is CAWSLAGVGGETQYF. The CDR3 DNA sequence: TGTGCCTGGAGCCTAGCGGGAGTAGGAGGAGAGACCCAGTACTTC.

The V call is TRBV6-1, the J call TRBJ1-4, with D unclear. The V end was cut by 7 bases, the J end by 5 bases, with 14 bases between. Germline lookup yields CDR1 MNHNS and CDR2 SASEGT. CDR3 length: 14 residues. The CDR3 coding sequence is TGTGCCAGCACCCCCGGCAGGAAAAATGAAAAACTGTTTTTT. Translating it yields CASTPGRKNEKLFF.

This rearrangement joins TRBV6-5 to TRBJ2-3, with D tentatively TRBD2 (6 bases). The V gene lost 4 bases and the J gene lost 0 bases, with 11 bases spanning the gap. Germline V gene sequence: CDR1 MNHEY, CDR2 SVGAGI. The CDR3 runs to 15 residues. CDR3 residues: CASSFGGISTDTQYF. The CDR3 region has the DNA TGTGCCAGCAGTTTTGGAGGGATCAGCACAGATACGCAGTATTTT.

V usage is TRBV15 and J usage is TRBJ2-7, with no clear D. Per the germline V gene, CDR1 is LNHNV and CDR2 is YYDKDF (reference sequence). Trimming removed 5 bases from V and 2 bases from J, with 13 bases in between. This CDR3 is built from 14 residues. For the CDR3, the DNA is TGTGCCACCAGCCCGGCCGGTCAGGCCTACGAGCAGTACTTC. Its protein product is CATSPAGQAYEQYF. The variable domain in full, completed from reference TRBV15 and TRBJ2-7, reads DAMVIQNPRYQVTQFGKPVTLSCSQTLNHNVMYWYQQKSSQAPKLLFHYYDKDFNNEADTPDNFQSRRPNTSFCFLDIRSPGLGDTAMYLCATSPAGQAYEQYFGPGTRLTVT.

The genes are TRBV5-4 and TRBJ2-7; 9 nucleotides agree with TRBD1. Per the germline V gene, CDR1 is SGHNT and CDR2 is YYREEE (reference sequence). CDR3 length equals 15 residues. The ends lost 4 bases at V and 5 bases at J; junction bases unmatched: 10. In DNA, the CDR3 is TGTGCCAGCAGCGTATGGGGACAGGGTGTCAACGAGCAGTACTTC. It is translated as CASSVWGQGVNEQYF.

The rearrangement uses TRBV11-3 and TRBJ1-3, with 9 bases that match TRBD1. Germline CDR1 and CDR2: SGHNT and YENEEA. The junction had 9 bases not matched to a gene; V was cut back by 3 bases and J by 0 bases. This CDR3 is built from 18 residues. The CDR3 region is CASSLDYRGQSSGNTIYF. The CDR3 DNA is TGTGCCAGCAGCTTGGATTACAGGGGGCAGAGCTCTGGAAACACCATATATTTT.

The chain has TRBV10-1 and TRBJ2-1; TRBD1 agrees at 11 bases. The CDR3 spans 14 residues. Trimming cost V 6 bases and J 6 bases; bases outside gene matches: 4. Germline V gene sequence: CDR1 WNHNN, CDR2 SYGVQD (reference sequence). CDR3 in amino acids: CASSRDRGGNEQFF. The CDR3, as DNA: TGCGCCAGCAGCCGGGACAGGGGGGGCAATGAGCAGTTCTTC.

The chain recombines TRBV19 with TRBJ2-2; the D gene is possibly TRBD2 (6 bases). Trimming stripped 10 bases from V and 4 bases from J, with 16 bases between. This CDR3 comprises 14 residues. Germline values: CDR1 LNHDA, CDR2 SQIVND (reference sequence). The CDR3 DNA sequence: TGTGCCATCCGTGGAGGGCCGGGCACCGGGGAGCTGTTTTTT. Residues: CAIRGGPGTGELFF.

The genes are TRBV14 and TRBJ2-3, with 7 bases matching TRBD1. This CDR3 has 18 amino acids. CDR1 SGHDN and CDR2 FVKESK come from the germline V gene. With 0 bases clipped from V and 2 bases from J, the junction kept 11 bases outside the gene matches. CDR3 amino acids: CASSQEGRAGGSTDTQYF. The CDR3 DNA reads as TGTGCCAGCAGCCAAGAAGGCCGGGCAGGGGGTTCCACAGATACGCAGTATTTT.

This chain connects TRBV5-6 to TRBJ1-6, with D perhaps TRBD1 (5 bases). Germline V gene lookup returns CDR1 SGHDT and CDR2 YYEEEE. Trimming removed 3 bases at V and 7 bases at J, with 8 bases between. This CDR3 spans 13 amino acids. Written as DNA, the CDR3 is TGTGCCAGCAGCTCTCACAGGAATTCACCCCTCCACTTT. Protein: CASSSHRNSPLHF.